What follows describes a single T cell receptor beta chain. Its antigen is undetermined. This sample was included in a study of identical twins. Broader study findings: Out-of-frame alpha sequences common to twins exhibited a surplus of low generation probability. Modelling underestimated the level of out-of-frame TCR alpha sharing observed in monozygotic twins. Abundant beta clonotypes from cord blood bore fewer insertions; memory repertoires lacked this pattern. It was possible that invariant MAIT and iNKT cells partly confounded the zero-insertion analyses.

TCRdb re-derived calls from the 5' RACE reads in MiXCR, one entry per CDR3 protein. The sample records 1.5 million to 2 million distinct CDR3 sequences, 25% to 35% being singletons. V gave up 4 bases and J gave up 8 bases; unmatched junction bases: 14. The CDR3 runs 17 residues. The germline gives CDR1 ENHRY, CDR2 SYGVKD. This receptor was taken from a newborn girl in good health. This chain connects TRBV10-3 to TRBJ1-6; 7 nucleotides align to TRBD1. The sequenced sample was cord blood. The CDR3 spells CAISGRLLTGSYSPLHF. Written as DNA, the CDR3 is TGTGCCATCAGTGGTAGATTACTGACAGGGAGTTATTCACCCCTCCACTTT.